This TCR beta chain originates from a study of blood T cell repertoires in COVID-19. There are a few counts of this clone. Libraries were prepared by immunoSEQ multiplex PCR; TCRdb keeps only in-frame clonotypes and omits some of them. The sample lists some 180,000 clones; around four fifths were seen once. Germline CDR1 is KGHDR and CDR2 is SFDVKD. The CDR3 length is 13 residues. V was cut by 9 bases and J by 8 bases, with 15 bases left in between. This TCR was recovered from an elderly woman with COVID-19, enrolled during active disease. The sequencing sample was made of peripheral blood. The V and J genes are TRBV24-1 and TRBJ1-4, with D possibly being TRBD1 (6 bases). CDR3 amino acids: CATSSQGKEKLFF. The CDR3 region has the DNA TGTGCCACCTCTTCCCAGGGGAAGGAAAAACTGTTTTTT.